This note documents a single TCR beta chain sequence. What it recognizes is unknown. With 5 bases clipped from V and 5 bases from J, the junction kept 3 bases outside the gene matches. Per germline, CDR1 MNHEY and CDR2 SMNVEV (reference sequence). The CDR3 consists of 15 residues. The data were taken from a study of shared clonotypes between healthy human individuals. Study-level results: Researchers found naive subsets generally carried larger estimated richness than memory subsets.

The deep-level immunoSEQ assay was used. Sorted subsets were amplified in replicate PCRs using around 220 ng DNA, 25,000 to 30,000 T cell genomes. Only in-frame clones appear in the TCRdb table, and some are missing; sequencing was by immunoSEQ multiplex PCR. The sample has approximately 1.5 million clones, 98% seen once; the top ten hold 0.36%. The sequencing input was naive CD4+ T cells sorted from blood. Subset denoted: CD45RA+ positively selected. The origin of this receptor is a man between 25 and 39 years old in good health. The chain carries TRBV27 and TRBJ2-6; 10 bases agree with TRBD1. In DNA form, the CDR3 reads TGTGCCAGCAGTAGACAGGGGGCCTGGGCCAACGTCCTGACTTTC. As protein: CASSRQGAWANVLTF.